These 4 T cell receptor beta chains were all obtained from the same sample, sequenced in a study of cytomegalovirus exposure and HLA in healthy donors (dated by TCRdb to 2017 to 2019). Library preparation used the immunoSEQ multiplex PCR assay. Not all clones reach the TCRdb copy of this immuneACCESS table, which keeps in-frame sequences only. Checked studies attribute under half of the gap to unresolved V genes and leave the rest unexplained. Here the sample has about 97,000 clones; about 95% occur a single time. The ten largest clones add up to around 0.85% of the sample. The sample comprised PBMCs. The origin of the receptors is a woman aged 18-29 years in good health and CMV-seronegative.

The chain combines TRBV7-9 with TRBJ1-2, with D tentatively TRBD1 (6 bases). Germline V gives CDR1 SEHNR, CDR2 FQNEAQ (reference sequence). There are 15 residues in the CDR3. The germline V and J ends were trimmed by 5 bases and 2 bases, with 15 bases remaining between them. CDR3: CASSRTGRGNYGYTF. The CDR3 nucleotides are TGTGCCAGCAGCCGTACAGGGAGGGGAAACTATGGCTACACCTTC.

The chain employs TRBV18 and TRBJ1-6; D is undetermined. Trimming removed 2 bases at V and 14 bases at J, with 13 bases between. CDR1 is KGHSH, CDR2 LQKENI, per germline. The CDR3 has 13 amino acids. For the CDR3, the DNA is TGTGCCAGCTCACCATATAGCGGACGGGCCCTCCACTTT. It yields the protein CASSPYSGRALHF.

The rearrangement joins TRBV6-5 to TRBJ2-1; a weak D match, TRBD1 (6 bases). Germline lookup yields CDR1 MNHEY and CDR2 SVGAGI. Trimming cost V 2 bases and J 6 bases, with 8 bases left between them. The CDR3 runs to 13 residues. CDR3 sequence reads: CASSYRDTNEQFF. The CDR3 region has the DNA TGTGCCAGCAGTTACAGGGACACCAATGAGCAGTTCTTC.

The CDR3: CAWSGPVDGTGELFF. CDR3 nucleotide sequence: TGTGCCTGGAGTGGGCCTGTTGATGGCACCGGGGAGCTGTTTTTT. The rearrangement uses TRBV30 and TRBJ2-2; no reliable D call. Per the germline V gene, CDR1 is GTSNPN and CDR2 is SVGIG (reference sequence). CDR3 size: 15 residues. V lost 1 base and J lost 4, with 13 bases in between.